The 9 T cell receptor beta chains presented below share a single source sample, sequenced in a study of OX40 agonist ivuxolimab in advanced cancers. Assay used: immunoSEQ multiplex PCR; TCRdb lists only in-frame clones, some missing. Of approximately 26,000 clones listed, about four fifths are singletons. Source: CD4+ or CD8+ T cells sorted from blood, taken in a trial of the OX40 agonist ivuxolimab. Every receptor here comes from an adult with an advanced solid tumor such as melanoma, head and neck, liver or kidney cancer.

The chain couples TRBV29-1 to TRBJ2-7; possible D gene TRBD1, 6 bases. Germline CDR1 reads SQVTM; CDR2 reads ANQGSEA. The CDR3 totals 12 residues. Trimming removed 4 bases at V and 7 bases at J, with 14 bases between. The CDR3 nucleotides are TGCAGCGTTGTTGGAAAAAGGGGGGAGCAGTACTTC. Protein product: CSVVGKRGEQYF.

The CDR3 DNA reads as TGTGCCAGCAGCTTAAACGGCGGAGCGAACTATGGCTACACCTTC. It codes for CASSLNGGANYGYTF. The chain has TRBV7-3 and TRBJ1-2, with D unresolved. The CDR3 is 15 amino acids. V lost 1 base and J lost 2, with 11 bases in between. Germline-derived CDR1 and CDR2 are SGHTA and FQGTGA.

The V and J genes are TRBV4-1 and TRBJ2-6, with D possibly TRBD1 on 6 matching bases. The CDR3 contains 18 residues. The germline V gene encodes CDR1 MGHRA and CDR2 YSYEKL. V shed 3 bases and J shed 0 bases, with 15 bases lying between them. The CDR3 is CASSQATPQGSGANVLTF. CDR3 bases: TGCGCCAGCAGCCAGGCAACTCCACAGGGCTCTGGGGCCAACGTCCTGACTTTC.

V and J are TRBV7-6 and TRBJ1-1; D gene uncertain. Germline V gene lookup returns CDR1 SGHVS and CDR2 FNYEAQ. Trimming took 5 bases from V and 8 from J, leaving 18 bases between them. The CDR3 is 14 residues long. CDR3: CASSPGMYGGEAFF. In nucleotides, the CDR3 is TGTGCCAGCAGCCCCGGAATGTACGGAGGAGAAGCTTTCTTT.

Of note for this clone: A read error may produce the germline difference seen at one junction end. This chain uses TRBV9 with TRBJ1-2, with D maybe TRBD1 (5 bases). This CDR3 has 12 residues. Germline V lookup: CDR1 SGDLS, CDR2 YYNGEE. The CDR3, as DNA: TGTGCCAGCAGCGTAGGAGGCCGGGACCAAGCCTTC. As protein: CASSVGGRDQAF. The entire variable domain, with the rest obtained from reference TRBV9 and TRBJ1-2, is as follows: DSGVTQTPKHLITATGQRVTLRCSPRSGDLSVYWYQQSLDQGLQFLIQYYNGEERAKGNILERFSAQQFPDLHSELNLSSLELGDSALYFCASSVGGRDQAFGSGTRLTVV.

This chain uses TRBV7-9 with TRBJ1-2; D uncertain. V lost 2 bases and J lost 2, with 12 bases in between. The CDR3 loop spans 15 amino acids. CDR1 and CDR2 (germline): SEHNR, FQNEAQ (reference sequence). CDR3: CASSLNGGANYGYTF. CDR3 coding DNA: TGTGCCAGCAGCTTAAACGGCGGAGCGAACTATGGCTACACCTTC. Looking up the rest from reference TRBV7-9 and TRBJ1-2 gives the full variable domain: DTGVSQNPRHKITKRGQNVTFRCDPISEHNRLYWYRQTLGQGPEFLTYFQNEAQLEKSRLLSDRFSAERPKGSFSTLEIQRTEQGDSAMYLCASSLNGGANYGYTFGSGTRLTVV.

This chain links TRBV6-1 with TRBJ2-2, with D possibly matching TRBD1 (5 bases). V lost 10 bases and J 4 bases, leaving 16 bases between the germline ends. In germline, CDR1 is MNHNS, CDR2 SASEGT. The length of the CDR3 is 14 residues. The CDR3 protein is CATRNRLGTGELFF. CDR3 bases: TGTGCCACCCGGAACAGGTTGGGCACCGGGGAGCTGTTTTTT.

V gene TRBV11-2 combines with J gene TRBJ2-2, with a weak D call TRBD2 (5 bases). The V end lost 5 bases, the J end lost 6 bases, and 13 bases lay between the germline ends. Germline V gene lookup returns CDR1 SGHAT and CDR2 FQNNGV. The CDR3 loop spans 14 amino acids. For the CDR3, the DNA is TGTGCCAGCAGCCAACGGGGTTCCGCCGGGGAGCTGTTTTTT. It encodes CASSQRGSAGELFF.

V usage is TRBV7-3 and J usage is TRBJ2-3; 15 bases fit TRBD2. Losses at the gene ends were 5 bases for V and 4 bases for J; bases not matched to a gene: 4. CDR1 and CDR2 (germline): SGHTA, FQGTGA. The CDR3 length is 16 residues. Here the CDR3 reads CASSPRTSGGADTQYF. CDR3 nucleotide sequence: TGTGCCAGCAGCCCTCGGACTAGCGGGGGGGCAGATACGCAGTATTTT. The entire variable domain, with the rest obtained from reference TRBV7-3 and TRBJ2-3, is as follows: GAGVSQTPSNKVTEKGKYVELRCDPISGHTALYWYRQSLGQGPEFLIYFQGTGAADDSGLPNDRFFAVRPEGSVSTLKIQRTERGDSAVYLCASSPRTSGGADTQYFGPGTRLTVL.